This T cell receptor (beta chain) was sequenced for a study of CXCR3-negative and CXCR3-positive naive CD8 T cells (dated 2019 in TCRdb). Background for the entire study: About 150 million TRB reads were obtained in total, roughly 1.5 +/- 0.3 million reads per library. Diversity and physicochemical repertoire analyses covered about a dozen donors pooled from two independent experiments. Naive subsets from several donors and memory cells from 3 donors were included in the TRBV-TRBJ cluster analysis. The full study reports these points: TRBV-TRBJ usage was similar between naive CXCR3-negative and CXCR3-positive cells from the same donor, while memory cells showed distinct patterns. TRB CDR3s from CXCR3-positive naive cells showed higher hydrophobicity (lower Kidera factor 4), lower energy, and higher strength and volume indices than CXCR3-negative naive cells. Freshly isolated PBMCs were used for most assays because CXCR3 expression partially decreased after cryopreservation. Because surface CD5, which is linked to self-reactivity in mice, was comparable between the naive subsets, TCR interaction strength was also inferred from the physicochemical properties of TRB CDR3s. Comparably high repertoire diversity was found in both naive subsets, whereas much lower repertoire diversity was found in memory CD8+ T cells.

Sequencing was carried out with a NextSeq 550. The Human TCR Profiling Kit (MiLaboratory) was used to prepare UMI-labeled 5' RACE TRB cDNA libraries. The full amount of extracted RNA was used for cDNA synthesis, and the full amount of resulting cDNA was used for PCR amplification. Libraries were prepared in parallel using an identical number of PCR cycles. The authors processed their data as follows. With a minimum of two reads required per UMI, MIGEC and MiXCR pulled out about 50,000 +/- 9,200 unique UMI-labeled TRB cDNA molecules from each library. An average of around 40,000 +/- 10,000 functional in-frame TRB CDR3 nucleotide clonotypes without stop codons was found per library. After downsampling to 5000 UMI-labeled TRB molecules per sample, diversity metrics such as normalized Shannon-Wiener and Chao1 were calculated in VDJtools. Clonotype-size-weighted physicochemical properties of the central five CDR3 residues (interaction energy, strength, volume and Kidera factor 4) were computed in VDJtools. TCRdb reprocessed the public reads and reports one entry per CDR3 protein sequence, without DNA. Clone size and V and J calls follow TCRdb, not the original study. The sample's clone listing holds 140,000 to 150,000 distinct CDR3 sequences. In total, the top ten clones hold 0.25% to 0.35% of the sample.

Points on this clonotype: It lacks a known antigen.

For each CD8+ T cell subset, flow sorting was done in triplicate, and 250,000 to 300,000 cells per subset went directly into RLT lysis buffer. To exclude memory contaminants, naive CD8+ T cells were stringently defined as CD45RO-CCR7+CD27+CD95-. Peripheral blood mononuclear cells were isolated from buffy coats by standard density gradient centrifugation. Naive CXCR3-negative and CXCR3-positive CD8+ T cells were flow-sorted on a FACSAria III. An RNeasy Mini Kit was used to extract total RNA from the sorted cells. Spanning cysteine to phenylalanine, the CDR3 consists of 15 amino acids. DNA is not recorded here. For CDR1 and CDR2, the germline V gene (reference sequence) lists SEHNR and FQNEAQ.

The chain is encoded by TRBV7-9 joined to TRBJ2-7; TCRdb calls TRBD1, which cannot be checked without DNA. This TCR came from a human donor in good health. Some clones in this sample may be carry-over from other donors' samples. The sample was naive CXCR3+ CD8+ T cells from blood. Per the publication, the cell subset or site label means: CD45RO-CCR7+CD27+CD95- naive CD8+ T cells expressing CXCR3 (TNR3+). The CDR3 sequence is CASSLGPDREDEQYF. The full variable domain, with segments outside the CDR3 supplied by the reference TRBV7-9 and TRBJ2-7 proteins, appears as DTGVSQNPRHKITKRGQNVTFRCDPISEHNRLYWYRQTLGQGPEFLTYFQNEAQLEKSRLLSDRFSAERPKGSFSTLEIQRTEQGDSAMYLCASSLGPDREDEQYFGPGTRLTVT.